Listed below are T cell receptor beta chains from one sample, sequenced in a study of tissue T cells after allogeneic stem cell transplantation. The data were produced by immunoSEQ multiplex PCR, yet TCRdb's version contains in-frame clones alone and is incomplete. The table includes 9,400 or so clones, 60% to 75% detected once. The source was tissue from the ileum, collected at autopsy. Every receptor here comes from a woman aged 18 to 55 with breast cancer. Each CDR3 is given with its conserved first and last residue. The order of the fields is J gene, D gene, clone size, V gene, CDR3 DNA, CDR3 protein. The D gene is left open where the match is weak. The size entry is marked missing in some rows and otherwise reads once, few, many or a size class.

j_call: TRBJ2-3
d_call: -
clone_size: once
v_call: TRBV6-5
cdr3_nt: TGTGCCAGCAGTTTCACCAGGGATACAGATACGCAGTATTTT
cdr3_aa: CASSFTRDTDTQYF

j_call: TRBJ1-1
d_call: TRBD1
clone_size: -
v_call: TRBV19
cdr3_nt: TGTGCCAGTATCTCGAGGACAGGGACTTTCCCCACTGAAGCTTTCTTT
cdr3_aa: CASISRTGTFPTEAFF

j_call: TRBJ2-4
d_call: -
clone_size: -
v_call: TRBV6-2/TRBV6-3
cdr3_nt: TGTGCCAGCACCCCGACCCGCGTCCCGGGACCTACAGGGATACTGGCCAAAAACATTCAGTACTTC
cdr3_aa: CASTPTRVPGPTGILAKNIQYF

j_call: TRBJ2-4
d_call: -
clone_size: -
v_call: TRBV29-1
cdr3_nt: TGCAGCGTTGAAGATCTGAGCGGTATAAACATTCAGTACTTC
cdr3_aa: CSVEDLSGINIQYF

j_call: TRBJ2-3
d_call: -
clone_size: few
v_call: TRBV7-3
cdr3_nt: TGTGCCAGCAGCTCTACTGGTAATAGCGGACAAGATACGCAGTATTTT
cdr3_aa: CASSSTGNSGQDTQYF

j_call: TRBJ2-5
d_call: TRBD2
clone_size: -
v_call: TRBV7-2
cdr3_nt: TGTGCCAGCAGCTTAATTCTCGGGGGCAGAGCGGGGGCCGCCAAGACCCAGTACTTC
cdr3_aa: CASSLILGGRAGAAKTQYF

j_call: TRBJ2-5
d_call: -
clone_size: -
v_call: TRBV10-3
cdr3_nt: TGTGCCATCAGTGAGTCGGTCCCTCCAGAGACCCAGTACTTC
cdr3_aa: CAISESVPPETQYF

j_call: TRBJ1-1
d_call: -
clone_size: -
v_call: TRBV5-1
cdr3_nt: TGCGCCAGCAGACAGGGTGTCACTGAAGCTTTCTTT
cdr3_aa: CASRQGVTEAFF

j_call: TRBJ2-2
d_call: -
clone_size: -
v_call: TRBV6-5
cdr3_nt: TGTGCCAGCAGCCGACTAGACGAGAACACCGGGGAGCTGTTTTTT
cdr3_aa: CASSRLDENTGELFF

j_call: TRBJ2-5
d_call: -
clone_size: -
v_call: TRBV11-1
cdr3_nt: TGTGCCGGCAGACGCGACTCAGCAGGGGCCGAGACCCAGTACTTC
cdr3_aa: CAGRRDSAGAETQYF

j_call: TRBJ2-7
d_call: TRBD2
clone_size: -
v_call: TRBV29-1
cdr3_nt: TGCAGCGTTGAAGAAGGGACTAGCGCTTACTACGAGCAGTACTTC
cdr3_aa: CSVEEGTSAYYEQYF

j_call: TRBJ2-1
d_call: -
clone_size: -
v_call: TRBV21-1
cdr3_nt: TGTGCCAGCAGCAAAGTTCCTAGCGGGAGCAATGAGCAGTTCTTC
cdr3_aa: CASSKVPSGSNEQFF

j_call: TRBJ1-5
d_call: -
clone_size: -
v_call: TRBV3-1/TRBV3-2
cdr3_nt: TGTGCCAGCAGCAGAGACAGGAGCGGCAATCAGCCCCAGCATTTT
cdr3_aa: CASSRDRSGNQPQHF

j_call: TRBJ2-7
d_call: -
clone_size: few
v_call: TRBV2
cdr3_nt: TGTGCCAGCAGTGGGCTATCCTACGAGCAGTACTTC
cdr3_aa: CASSGLSYEQYF

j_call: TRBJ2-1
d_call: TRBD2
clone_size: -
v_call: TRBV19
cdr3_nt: TGTGCCAGTAGTACGGGACTAGCGGGGGACAATGAGCAGTTCTTC
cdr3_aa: CASSTGLAGDNEQFF

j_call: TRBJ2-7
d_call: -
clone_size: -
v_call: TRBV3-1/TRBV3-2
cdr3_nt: TGTGCCAGCAGCCACCCCGGGCCCACTACCTACGAGCAGTACTTC
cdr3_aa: CASSHPGPTTYEQYF

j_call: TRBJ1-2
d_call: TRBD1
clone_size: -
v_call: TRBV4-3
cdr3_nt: TGCGCCAGCAGCCCAAGACAGGGAAGTCTGGGAGGCTACACCTTC
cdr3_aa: CASSPRQGSLGGYTF

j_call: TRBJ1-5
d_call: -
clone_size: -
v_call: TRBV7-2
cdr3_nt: TGTGCCAGCAGCTTAGCGTTGACTAGCAATCAGCCCCAGCATTTT
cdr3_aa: CASSLALTSNQPQHF

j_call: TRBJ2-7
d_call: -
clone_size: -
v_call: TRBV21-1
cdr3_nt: TGTGCCAGCATCAAGCGGGCGTCTCCCTATTACGAGCAGTACTTC
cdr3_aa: CASIKRASPYYEQYF

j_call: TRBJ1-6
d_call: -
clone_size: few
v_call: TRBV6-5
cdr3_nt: TGTGCCAGCACGCAAGGGGGGCCACCCCTCCACTTT
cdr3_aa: CASTQGGPPLHF

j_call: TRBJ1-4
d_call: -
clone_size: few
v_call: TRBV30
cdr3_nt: TGTGCCTGGAGTGTCCGGGGTTTTGAAAAACTGTTTTTT
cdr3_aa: CAWSVRGFEKLFF

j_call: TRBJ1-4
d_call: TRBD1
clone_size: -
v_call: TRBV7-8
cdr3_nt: TGTGCCAGCAGCTCCTCAGGGGGCTTTGAAAAACTGTTTTTT
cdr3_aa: CASSSSGGFEKLFF

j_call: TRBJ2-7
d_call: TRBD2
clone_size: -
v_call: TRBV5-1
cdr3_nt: TGCGCCAGCAGCTTGGAACTAGCGGGAGGGTACGAGCAGTACTTC
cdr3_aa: CASSLELAGGYEQYF

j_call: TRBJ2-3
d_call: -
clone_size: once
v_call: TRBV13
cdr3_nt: TGTGCCAGCAGCGTTAGGGCGGGAGATACGCAGTATTTT
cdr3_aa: CASSVRAGDTQYF

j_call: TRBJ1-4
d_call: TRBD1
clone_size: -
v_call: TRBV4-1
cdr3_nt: TGCGCCAGCAGCCAAGGGGACAGGGCCCAGAGAGAAAAACTGTTTTTT
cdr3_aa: CASSQGDRAQREKLFF

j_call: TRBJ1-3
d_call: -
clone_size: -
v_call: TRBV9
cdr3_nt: TGTGCCAGCAGCGTAGACGAGGGAAACACCATATATTTT
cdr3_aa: CASSVDEGNTIYF

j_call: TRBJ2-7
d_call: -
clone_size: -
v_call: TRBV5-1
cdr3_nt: TGCGCCAGCACCACTGGCGTCGGGGCATACGAGCAGTACTTC
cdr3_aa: CASTTGVGAYEQYF